One sample yielded the 31 T cell receptor beta chains listed below, sequenced in a study of T-cell reconstitution after alpha-beta-depleted transplantation in children. Using unique molecular identifiers, the investigators prepared the TCRbeta library. Each CDR3 protein gets one entry after TCRdb re-called the PCR reads with MiXCR. The table lists approximately 590,000 distinct CDR3 sequences, about 10% of them singletons. The sequencing here drew on PBMCs from the stem cell graft donor, taken from the stem cell graft. The receptor source for this set is a human donor who donated a stem cell graft to a child with acute myeloid leukemia.

This chain uses TRBV7-9 with TRBJ2-7; 8 bases are a match to TRBD1. V lost 3 bases to trimming and J lost 7 bases; unmatched junction nucleotides: 5. CDR3 size: 13 residues. The germline V gene has CDR1 SEHNR and CDR2 FQNEAQ (reference sequence). The DNA for the CDR3 is TGTGCCAGCAGCTTCCAGGGGGCTGGGGAGCAGTACTTC. Translated, it gives CASSFQGAGEQYF.

This clonotype has a count of ten or more. The chain recombines TRBV5-1 with TRBJ1-1, with D tentatively TRBD1 (5 bases). Germline V gene sequence: CDR1 SGHRS, CDR2 YFSETQ. This CDR3 has 14 residues. Trimming stripped 3 bases from V and 2 bases from J, with 11 bases between. The CDR3 region has the DNA TGCGCCAGCAGCTGGGACGGAGCTAACACTGAAGCTTTCTTT. Its protein is CASSWDGANTEAFF.

The chain uses TRBV20-1 and TRBJ2-7; no clear D gene. The V gene's germline CDR1 is DFQATT and CDR2 SNEGSKA (reference sequence). The length of the CDR3 is 16 residues. Trimming stripped 0 bases from V and 0 bases from J, with 15 bases between. As DNA, the CDR3 is TGCAGTGCTAGAGATTCCTGGAAACTAACCTCCTACGAGCAGTACTTC. Residues: CSARDSWKLTSYEQYF.

Concerning this clonotype itself: One base away lies a much larger clone, so this may be a sequencing read error. The CDR3 ends on some other residue instead of the conserved phenylalanine or tryptophan, so this is likely a read error. This chain links TRBV29-1 with TRBJ1-5; possible D gene TRBD1, 5 bases. The CDR3 is 14 residues long. Germline V gives CDR1 SQVTM, CDR2 ANQGSEA. V was shortened by 4 bases and J by 3 bases, with 13 bases between the two germline ends. The DNA of the CDR3 is TGCAGCGTTGCCGGGGGGGGAAACAATCAGCCCCAGCATCTT. Translating gives CSVAGGGNNQPQHL.

Many counts were recorded for this clonotype. The chain employs TRBV12-3 or TRBV12-4 and TRBJ2-7; tentatively, D is TRBD2 (6 bases). The CDR3 contains 12 residues. V was shortened by 2 bases and J by 6 bases, with 8 bases between the two germline ends. The CDR3 DNA sequence: TGTGCCAGCAGTTTAATGGGGGGCGAGCAGTACTTC. The encoded protein is CASSLMGGEQYF.

The rearrangement joins TRBV20-1 to TRBJ2-7, with D tentatively TRBD2 (6 bases). The length of the CDR3 is 11 residues. From germline, CDR1 is DFQATT and CDR2 SNEGSKA (reference sequence). This chain's CDR3 is CSPSDSYEQYF. CDR3 in DNA: TGCTCCCCTAGCGACTCCTACGAGCAGTACTTC.

This clonotype was detected many times. This chain joins TRBV7-9 and TRBJ1-2; D uncertain. With 5 bases removed from V and 5 bases from J, the gap between germline ends came to 21 bases. CDR3 length equals 16 residues. The germline V gene encodes CDR1 SEHNR and CDR2 FQNEAQ (reference sequence). The CDR3 region has the DNA TGTGCCAGCAGCCCACCGACCGGGCCCGGTCAGTATGGCTACACCTTC. Translated: CASSPPTGPGQYGYTF.

The sample holds many counts of this clonotype. The chain employs TRBV29-1 and TRBJ2-3; the D gene is possibly TRBD1 (5 bases). V lost 7 bases, J lost 2 bases, and 16 bases lay in between. Germline CDR1 and CDR2: SQVTM and ANQGSEA. This CDR3 spans 14 amino acids. CDR3 protein: CSARVRLDTDTQYF. In DNA, the CDR3 is TGCAGCGCCAGGGTTAGACTTGACACAGATACGCAGTATTTT.

This clonotype occurred a few times. J is TRBJ2-7 and V is TRBV20-1; D is unclear. The germline gives CDR1 DFQATT, CDR2 SNEGSKA (reference sequence). V was trimmed by 1 base and J by 0 bases, leaving 10 bases between them. The CDR3 runs to 14 residues. CDR3 sequence: CSARAPQSSYEQYF. The CDR3 region has the DNA TGCAGTGCTAGAGCCCCGCAGAGCTCCTACGAGCAGTACTTC.

This clonotype was seen ten or more times. This chain joins TRBV10-3 and TRBJ2-7, with 8 bases identical to TRBD2. The CDR3 has 15 residues. The V segment lost 2 bases and the J segment 3 bases; nucleotides outside the gene matches: 6. The germline CDR1 and CDR2 sequences are ENHRY and SYGVKD. CDR3 nucleotides: TGTGCCATCAGTGAGGCGACTAGCGTAGGCTACGAGCAGTACTTC. It yields the protein CAISEATSVGYEQYF.

The chain joins TRBV9 to TRBJ2-3; 14 bases line up with TRBD2. This CDR3 is built from 17 residues. V dropped 4 bases and J dropped 6; count of bases not matched to a gene: 10. Germline V gene data show CDR1 as SGDLS and CDR2 as YYNGEE. CDR3 in amino acids: CASSPGLAGAVRDTQYF. CDR3 in DNA: TGTGCCAGCAGCCCGGGACTAGCGGGAGCGGTGAGGGATACGCAGTATTTT.

This clonotype was seen more than once but under ten times. The gene calls are TRBV30 and TRBJ2-1, with TRBD2 matching over 8 bases. Germline assignment: CDR1 GTSNPN and CDR2 SVGIG (reference sequence). The V and J ends lost 4 bases and 3 bases, in that order; junction bases with no gene match: 2. This CDR3 has 13 amino acids. DNA of the CDR3: TGTGCCTGGACTAGCGGGCTCTACAATGAGCAGTTCTTC. Translation: CAWTSGLYNEQFF.

This clonotype has at least ten counts. V gene TRBV20-1 combines with J gene TRBJ2-3; 7 bases align to TRBD2. This CDR3 has 15 residues. J lost 3 bases, V lost 0 bases, and 6 bases had no gene match. Germline values: CDR1 DFQATT, CDR2 SNEGSKA (reference sequence). CDR3 loop: CSARDLGLSTDTQYF. The CDR3 DNA reads as TGCAGTGCTAGAGATTTGGGACTATCAACAGATACGCAGTATTTT.

Of note for this clonotype: This clone may be a read error of a much larger clone one base away. This is likely a read error, given that the CDR3 carries no conserved phenylalanine or tryptophan at its end. The V call is TRBV6-1, the J call TRBJ1-1; weak D call: TRBD1 (6 bases). Trimming took off 6 bases at V and 0 bases at J, with 11 bases between the two ends. CDR3 size: 14 residues. Per germline, CDR1 MNHNS and CDR2 SASEGT. In nucleotides, the CDR3 is TGTGCCAGCAGCCCCCAGGGGCTGAACACTGAAGCTTTCTAT. Protein sequence: CASSPQGLNTEAFY.

At least ten counts were recorded for this clonotype. The genes are TRBV20-1 and TRBJ1-5; no firm D call. Trimming removed 0 bases from V and 6 bases from J, with 6 bases in between. Germline CDR1 DFQATT, CDR2 SNEGSKA (reference sequence). This CDR3 has 12 amino acids. DNA for the CDR3: TGCAGTGCTAGAGACACCGGTCAGCCCCAGCATTTT. Amino acids: CSARDTGQPQHF.

The CDR3 here is CASSLRAGDHYEQYF. The DNA of the CDR3 is TGTGCCAGCAGCTTACGCGCGGGAGACCACTACGAGCAGTACTTC. This sequence joins TRBV7-6 and TRBJ2-7, with 7 bases identical to TRBD2. V dropped 2 bases and J dropped 3; count of bases not matched to a gene: 7. The CDR3 sequence is 15 residues long. Germline CDR1 reads SGHVS; CDR2 reads FNYEAQ.

This clonotype has at least ten counts. The chain is built from TRBV7-3 and TRBJ2-2, with D hard to call. Germline V lookup: CDR1 SGHTA, CDR2 FQGTGA. V lost 8 bases, J lost 0 bases, and 13 bases lay in between. The CDR3 spans 15 residues. CDR3 sequence: CASGVAAANTGELFF. The CDR3 DNA reads as TGTGCCAGCGGGGTGGCCGCCGCGAACACCGGGGAGCTGTTTTTT. The full variable domain, with the rest looked up from reference TRBV7-3 and TRBJ2-2, is GAGVSQTPSNKVTEKGKYVELRCDPISGHTALYWYRQSLGQGPEFLIYFQGTGAADDSGLPNDRFFAVRPEGSVSTLKIQRTERGDSAVYLCASGVAAANTGELFFGEGSRLTVL.

In its sample, this clonotype was seen many times. This chain links TRBV7-6 with TRBJ2-1; 14 nucleotides agree with TRBD2. The V gene end was trimmed by 1 base and the J gene end by 5 bases; junction bases not matched to a gene: 4. CDR1 is SGHVS, CDR2 FNYEAQ, per germline. This CDR3 is 17 amino acids long. The CDR3 loop is CASSLGQGLAGDNEQFF. The CDR3, as DNA: TGTGCCAGCAGCTTAGGACAGGGACTAGCGGGAGACAATGAGCAGTTCTTC.

The sample holds a few counts of this clonotype. V is TRBV7-3 and J is TRBJ2-1; the match to TRBD1 covers 7 bases. J gave up 9 bases and V 5 bases, and 10 bases lay outside the gene matches. This CDR3 is 14 amino acids long. The germline V gene encodes CDR1 SGHTA and CDR2 FQGTGA. The CDR3 DNA follows: TGTGCCAGCAGCCGGGACAGTTCTACAGGTGAGCAGTTCTTC. It yields the protein CASSRDSSTGEQFF.

This chain connects TRBV3-1 to TRBJ1-3; the D is unclear. CDR1 and CDR2 (germline): LGHDT, YNNKEL (reference sequence). Trimming stripped 4 bases from V and 2 bases from J, with 6 bases between. This CDR3 spans 13 amino acids. The CDR3 coding sequence is TGTGCCAGCAGCCGAGGACCTGGAAACACCATATATTTT. Amino acid sequence: CASSRGPGNTIYF.

In its sample, this clonotype was seen many times. This sequence joins TRBV20-1 and TRBJ2-4, with D possibly TRBD2 on 6 matching bases. Germline lookup yields CDR1 DFQATT and CDR2 SNEGSKA (reference sequence). The CDR3 spans 13 residues. Trimming took off 7 bases at V and 7 bases at J, with 17 bases between the two ends. This CDR3 reads CSVGSGIGNIQYF. The CDR3 DNA reads TGCAGTGTTGGTAGCGGAATAGGGAACATTCAGTACTTC.

This clonotype showed up just a few times. The chain recombines TRBV30 with TRBJ1-5, with D tentatively TRBD1 (5 bases). V was trimmed by 5 bases and J by 3 bases, leaving 14 bases between them. The CDR3 covers 14 residues. Germline loops: CDR1 GTSNPN, CDR2 SVGIG (reference sequence). This CDR3 reads CAWRPDSYNQPQHF. The CDR3 region has the DNA TGTGCCTGGCGGCCCGACAGTTACAATCAGCCCCAGCATTTT.

The genes are TRBV7-9 and TRBJ1-1; D gene uncertain. Germline V gives CDR1 SEHNR, CDR2 FQNEAQ (reference sequence). Between the trimmed V and J ends, which lost 7 bases and 4 bases, there was a span of 13 bases. This CDR3 has 13 residues. This chain's CDR3 is CASTKGRGTEAFF. The CDR3 coding sequence is TGTGCCAGCACCAAAGGACGGGGCACTGAAGCTTTCTTT.

This clonotype was seen many times. V is TRBV29-1 and J is TRBJ2-1; 13 bases fit TRBD2. J lost 0 bases, V lost 0 bases, and 8 bases had no gene match. The CDR3 runs 19 residues. Germline CDR1 is SQVTM and CDR2 is ANQGSEA. The CDR3 DNA is TGCAGCGTTGAAGAAGGCTCACTAGCGGGAGGGAGCTCCTACAATGAGCAGTTCTTC. It codes for CSVEEGSLAGGSSYNEQFF.

This clonotype came up many times. This chain uses TRBV12-3 or TRBV12-4 with TRBJ2-1, with D possibly called TRBD1 or TRBD2 (5 bases each). The CDR3 has 15 amino acids. Deletions cut 3 bases from V and 3 bases from J, with 12 bases between. Here the CDR3 reads CASSLSQGDYNEQFF. CDR3 DNA sequence: TGTGCCAGCAGTTTGAGTCAGGGAGACTACAATGAGCAGTTCTTC.

This clonotype was seen ten or more times. This chain connects TRBV20-1 to TRBJ2-7; 8 positions agree with TRBD2. The ends lost 0 bases at V and 2 bases at J; junction bases unmatched: 3. Looked up from germline, CDR1 is DFQATT and CDR2 is SNEGSKA (reference sequence). This CDR3 is built from 14 residues. In nucleotides, the CDR3 is TGCAGTGCTAGAGATTGGACTAGCACCTACGAGCAGTACTTC. The encoded protein is CSARDWTSTYEQYF.

Turning to this clonotype: A much larger clone lies a single base off, so this may be a read error. The chain couples TRBV9 to TRBJ2-7, with 11 bases aligning to TRBD2. The germline V gene encodes CDR1 SGDLS and CDR2 YYNGEE. CDR3 length: 14 amino acids. CDR3 DNA sequence: TGTGTCAGCAGCGCGGGGACTAGCGGCTACGAGCAGTACTTC. Protein sequence: CVSSAGTSGYEQYF. The full variable domain, its missing parts supplied by reference TRBV9 and TRBJ2-7, is DSGVTQTPKHLITATGQRVTLRCSPRSGDLSVYWYQQSLDQGLQFLIQYYNGEERAKGNILERFSAQQFPDLHSELNLSSLELGDSALYFCVSSAGTSGYEQYFGPGTRLTVT.

The chain uses TRBV6-2 or TRBV6-3 and TRBJ2-1, with 12 bases fitting TRBD2. There are 17 residues in the CDR3. In germline, CDR1 is MNHEY, CDR2 SVGEGT. V was clipped by 0 bases and J by 7 bases; unmatched bases: 7. CDR3 DNA: TGTGCCAGCAGTTACTCCGTCCTCGGACTAGCGGGGAATGAGCAGTTCTTC. This translates into CASSYSVLGLAGNEQFF.

This clonotype has just a few counts. The CDR3: CASSLAGGSIGAQFF. The CDR3 DNA reads as TGTGCCAGCAGCCTAGCGGGAGGCTCCATTGGAGCGCAGTTCTTC. The V gene is TRBV12-3 or TRBV12-4, the J gene TRBJ2-1, with 11 bases matching TRBD2. This CDR3 has 15 amino acids. Trimming removed 6 bases from V and 12 bases from J; junction bases left unmatched: 13.

This clonotype was detected many times. J is TRBJ2-7 and V is TRBV6-4, with 8 bases fitting TRBD2. V dropped 11 bases and J dropped 7; count of bases not matched to a gene: 16. This CDR3 has 14 amino acids. Germline V lookup: CDR1 MRHNA, CDR2 SNTAGT. The CDR3 nucleotides read TGTGCCGGGGTGAGCGGGAGAGATAACAGGGAGCAGTACTTC. Translating it yields CAGVSGRDNREQYF.

This clonotype was counted at least ten times. V gene TRBV2 combines with J gene TRBJ2-3; tentatively, D is TRBD2 (6 bases). Between the trimmed V and J ends, which lost 5 bases and 6 bases, there was a span of 12 bases. The CDR3 runs to 13 residues. Germline-derived CDR1 and CDR2 are SNHLY and FYNNEI. The CDR3 coding sequence is TGTGCCAGCAGTTTCGGGAGAGGGGATACGCAGTATTTT. It codes for CASSFGRGDTQYF.